This passage covers 23 T cell receptor beta chains from one sample sequenced in a study of blood T cell repertoires in COVID-19. The protocol was immunoSEQ multiplex PCR, while the TCRdb copy is restricted to in-frame clones and leaves out a portion. Seen here are about 120,000 clones, roughly four fifths observed once, and the top ten hold around 10%. The sequencing sample was made of peripheral blood. The receptors shown here come from a human donor in a cohort sampled during active COVID-19.

The CDR3 is CASSPALAANTGELFF. The CDR3 bases are TGTGCCAGCAGTCCCGCACTAGCGGCGAACACCGGGGAGCTGTTTTTT. This chain links TRBV28 with TRBJ2-2, with 8 bases aligning to TRBD2. Trimming cost V 5 bases and J 0 bases; bases outside gene matches: 5. From germline, CDR1 is MDHEN and CDR2 SYDVKM. The CDR3 consists of 16 residues.

The rearrangement joins TRBV11-2 to TRBJ2-7, with TRBD2 matching over 14 bases. The germline V gene encodes CDR1 SGHAT and CDR2 FQNNGV. The J segment lost 6 bases and the V segment lost 4 bases, leaving 11 bases of the junction unmatched. The CDR3 is 17 residues long. DNA for the CDR3: TGTGCCAGCAGCTCACCCCCCGGACTAGCGGGGGGTCGCGAGCAGTACTTC. The encoded protein is CASSSPPGLAGGREQYF.

This chain connects TRBV4-2 to TRBJ1-1, with 8 bases matching TRBD1. V trimming: 0 bases; J trimming: 5 bases; junction bases outside the gene matches: 5. The CDR3 consists of 15 residues. Germline CDR1 reads LGHNA; CDR2 reads YNFKEQ. The CDR3 bases are TGTGCCAGCAGCCAAGAATTACAGGGGGGGACTGAAGCTTTCTTT. The encoded protein is CASSQELQGGTEAFF.

This clone was seen many times. The rearrangement uses TRBV7-8 and TRBJ2-2, with D hard to call. The germline V and J ends were trimmed by 5 bases and 4 bases, with 8 bases remaining between them. Germline-derived CDR1 and CDR2 are SGHVS and FQNEAQ. CDR3 length: 13 residues. The CDR3 nucleotides are TGTGCCAGCAGCGTCGACTTCACCGGGGAGCTGTTTTTT. Translating it yields CASSVDFTGELFF.

CDR3 DNA sequence: TGTGCCATCAGTGAGTCTGAGCGGGGGGCTCGCACAGATACGCAGTATTTT. It encodes CAISESERGARTDTQYF. This chain links TRBV10-3 with TRBJ2-3, with 9 bases matching TRBD2. The germline CDR1 and CDR2 sequences are ENHRY and SYGVKD. The CDR3 spans 17 residues. V shed 0 bases, J shed 1 base, and the junction held 5 bases outside the gene matches.

As for this clone: Within the sample, other DNA sequences also encode this same CDR3. This chain connects TRBV7-9 to TRBJ2-3, with a possible D match to TRBD1 (6 bases). Trimming stripped 5 bases from V and 0 bases from J, with 9 bases between. This CDR3 has 14 residues. Germline V CDR1 and CDR2: SEHNR, FQNEAQ (reference sequence). In DNA, the CDR3 is TGTGCCAGCAGCCCCAGGGGCAGCACAGATACGCAGTATTTT. Translated, it gives CASSPRGSTDTQYF.

A single count supports this clone. The V call is TRBV6-2 or TRBV6-3, the J call TRBJ1-1; maybe TRBD1 (6 bases). Germline CDR1 reads MNHEY; CDR2 reads SVGEGT. CDR3 length: 14 residues. Deletions cut 6 bases from V and 2 bases from J, with 13 bases between. The CDR3 protein is CASSRQVLNTEAFF. The CDR3 DNA is TGTGCCAGCAGCCGACAGGTCCTCAACACTGAAGCTTTCTTT.

The genes are TRBV5-1 and TRBJ1-2; D possibly corresponds to TRBD1 (6 bases). Germline V gives CDR1 SGHRS, CDR2 YFSETQ. The CDR3 has 13 residues. V was shortened by 4 bases and J by 4 bases, with 11 bases between the two germline ends. For the CDR3, the DNA is TGCGCCAGCAGCGCAGGGGTCGGCTATGGCTACACCTTC. This sequence encodes CASSAGVGYGYTF.

CDR3 DNA sequence: TGTGCCAGCAAAAAACTAGCAGCGTACACAGATACGCAGTATTTT. The encoded protein is CASKKLAAYTDTQYF. This chain links TRBV2 with TRBJ2-3; a possible D gene is TRBD2 (6 bases). V was shortened by 7 bases and J by 2 bases, with 16 bases between the two germline ends. The V gene's germline CDR1 is SNHLY and CDR2 FYNNEI. This CDR3 comprises 15 residues.

The chain has TRBV4-3 and TRBJ2-2, with TRBD2 matching 9 bases. The germline gives CDR1 LGHNA, CDR2 YSLEER. V was clipped by 2 bases and J by 1 base; unmatched bases: 5. The CDR3 totals 17 residues. The CDR3 reads CASSQTPAGGNTGELFF. The CDR3 bases are TGCGCCAGCAGCCAAACCCCAGCGGGGGGGAACACCGGGGAGCTGTTTTTT.

The rearrangement links TRBV6-5 to TRBJ1-1, with TRBD1 matching 9 bases. This CDR3 contains 14 residues. Losses at the gene ends were 6 bases for V and 4 bases for J; bases not matched to a gene: 6. Germline values: CDR1 MNHEY, CDR2 SVGAGI. CDR3 sequence: CASREMTGGTEAFF. CDR3 in DNA: TGTGCCAGCAGGGAGATGACAGGGGGCACTGAAGCTTTCTTT.

The genes are TRBV6-5 and TRBJ1-2; 9 positions match TRBD1. Germline CDR1 is MNHEY and CDR2 is SVGAGI. Unmatched junction bases numbered 12, after V lost 5 bases and J lost 8 bases. The CDR3 is 15 amino acids. CDR3 sequence: CASSTPPGQGYGYTF. CDR3 in DNA: TGTGCCAGCAGTACACCACCGGGACAGGGCTACGGCTACACCTTC.

The V gene is TRBV28, the J gene TRBJ1-2; unclear D gene. With 6 bases removed from V and 2 bases from J, the gap between germline ends came to 16 bases. Germline V gene lookup returns CDR1 MDHEN and CDR2 SYDVKM. The CDR3 sequence is 15 residues long. In nucleotides, the CDR3 is TGTGCCAGCAGCGCCGACTGGGAGAGGAACTATGGCTACACCTTC. Translating it yields CASSADWERNYGYTF.

This sequence joins TRBV5-8 and TRBJ2-7; D may be TRBD2 (5 bases). The CDR3 loop spans 16 amino acids. CDR1 is SGHTS and CDR2 is YDEGEE in the germline V gene. V was trimmed by 0 bases and J by 3 bases, leaving 16 bases between them. The CDR3 protein is CASSLERAVLSYEQYF. In DNA form, the CDR3 reads TGTGCCAGCAGCTTGGAGAGGGCGGTCCTTAGCTACGAGCAGTACTTC.

This chain connects TRBV5-1 to TRBJ2-3; TRBD1 matches at 9 bases. The CDR3 sequence is 14 residues long. V shed 7 bases and J 6 bases; nucleotides not matched to a gene: 9. From germline, CDR1 is SGHRS and CDR2 YFSETQ. CDR3 amino acids: CASWKGTGFDTQYF. The CDR3 region has the DNA TGCGCCAGCTGGAAGGGGACAGGGTTCGATACGCAGTATTTT. The full variable domain, its missing parts supplied by reference TRBV5-1 and TRBJ2-3, is KAGVTQTPRYLIKTRGQQVTLSCSPISGHRSVSWYQQTPGQGLQFLFEYFSETQRNKGNFPGRFSGRQFSNSRSEMNVSTLELGDSALYLCASWKGTGFDTQYFGPGTRLTVL.

A few counts support this clone. The J gene is TRBJ2-2, the V gene TRBV19; the match to TRBD1 covers 9 bases. CDR1 and CDR2 (germline): LNHDA, SQIVND (reference sequence). Trimming removed 5 bases from V and 6 bases from J; junction bases left unmatched: 7. The CDR3 loop spans 15 amino acids. CDR3 in amino acids: CASSLQQGAPGELFF. The CDR3 coding sequence is TGTGCCAGTAGTCTCCAACAGGGGGCACCCGGGGAGCTGTTTTTT.

The genes are TRBV4-1 and TRBJ1-4; possible D gene TRBD1, 6 bases. Germline V CDR1 and CDR2: MGHRA, YSYEKL. With 3 bases removed from V and 3 bases from J, the gap between germline ends came to 11 bases. The CDR3 totals 15 residues. In nucleotides, the CDR3 is TGCGCCAGCAGCCAGAGTGGACAGCCTAATGAAAAACTGTTTTTT. Translated, it gives CASSQSGQPNEKLFF.

The genes are TRBV10-3 and TRBJ2-3; no reliable D call. The germline V and J ends were trimmed by 7 bases and 2 bases, with 16 bases remaining between them. This CDR3 spans 15 amino acids. From germline, CDR1 is ENHRY and CDR2 SYGVKD. In DNA form, the CDR3 reads TGTGCCATCAACACTCGGAGTGAAAACACAGATACGCAGTATTTT. Protein sequence: CAINTRSENTDTQYF.

The V gene is TRBV25-1, the J gene TRBJ1-1; D gene uncertain. V was cut by 8 bases and J by 7 bases, with 11 bases left in between. Germline V gene data show CDR1 as MGHDK and CDR2 as SYGVNS. The CDR3 loop spans 11 amino acids. Here the CDR3 reads CASLSGIEAFF. In nucleotides, the CDR3 is TGTGCCAGCTTATCGGGAATTGAAGCTTTCTTT.

J is TRBJ1-5 and V is TRBV10-3; TRBD1 agrees at 9 bases. Per germline, CDR1 ENHRY and CDR2 SYGVKD. The CDR3 is 15 amino acids. V gave up 6 bases and J gave up 1 base; unmatched junction bases: 4. The CDR3 protein is CAISVTGGSNQPQHF. The CDR3 DNA sequence: TGTGCCATCAGCGTGACAGGGGGGAGCAATCAGCCCCAGCATTTT.

J is TRBJ2-7 and V is TRBV3-1 (or the pseudogene TRBV3-2), with unresolved D. This CDR3 region has 12 residues. The V gene's germline CDR1 is LGHDT and CDR2 YNNKEL (reference sequence). The germline V and J ends were trimmed by 5 bases and 3 bases, with 8 bases remaining between them. As DNA, the CDR3 is TGTGCCAGCAGCGATCGAGACTACGAGCAGTACTTC. Translating gives CASSDRDYEQYF.

The chain recombines TRBV3-1 (or the pseudogene TRBV3-2) with TRBJ1-3; D is uncertain. CDR3 length: 16 residues. Trimming cost V 2 bases and J 4 bases, with 15 bases left between them. CDR1 is LGHDT and CDR2 is YNNKEL in the germline V gene (reference sequence). CDR3 in amino acids: CASSQIPAGTGNTIYF. The CDR3 region has the DNA TGTGCCAGCAGCCAAATTCCGGCGGGCACGGGAAACACCATATATTTT.

V usage is TRBV7-2 and J usage is TRBJ1-3, with D possibly TRBD1 on 5 matching bases. Germline CDR1 is SGHTA and CDR2 is FQGNSA. The V end lost 6 bases, the J end lost 4 bases, and 13 bases lay between the germline ends. The CDR3 runs to 14 residues. The CDR3 DNA follows: TGTGCCAGCAGTCGCGGGACCGCCGGAAACACCATATATTTT. It yields the protein CASSRGTAGNTIYF.